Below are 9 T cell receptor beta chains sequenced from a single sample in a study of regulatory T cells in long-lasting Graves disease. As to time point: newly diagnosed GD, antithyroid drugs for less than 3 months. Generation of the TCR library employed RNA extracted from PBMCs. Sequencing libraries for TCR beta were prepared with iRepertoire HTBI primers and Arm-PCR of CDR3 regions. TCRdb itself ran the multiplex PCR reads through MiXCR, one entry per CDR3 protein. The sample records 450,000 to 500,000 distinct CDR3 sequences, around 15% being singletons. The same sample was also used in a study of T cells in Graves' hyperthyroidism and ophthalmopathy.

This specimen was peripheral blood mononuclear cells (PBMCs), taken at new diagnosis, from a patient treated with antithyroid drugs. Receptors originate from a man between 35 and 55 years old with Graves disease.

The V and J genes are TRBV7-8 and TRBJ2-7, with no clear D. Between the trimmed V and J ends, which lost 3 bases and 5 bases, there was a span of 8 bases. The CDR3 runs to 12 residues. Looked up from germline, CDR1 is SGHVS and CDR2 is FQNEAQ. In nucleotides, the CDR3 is TGTGCCAGCAGCTTGTCATCCCACGAGCAGTACTTC. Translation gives CASSLSSHEQYF.

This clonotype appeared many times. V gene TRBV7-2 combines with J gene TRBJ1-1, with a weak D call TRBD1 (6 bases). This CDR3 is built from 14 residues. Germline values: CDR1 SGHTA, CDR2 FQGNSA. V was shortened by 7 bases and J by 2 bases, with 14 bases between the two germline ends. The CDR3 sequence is CASTLGGANTEAFF. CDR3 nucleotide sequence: TGTGCCAGCACCCTGGGGGGGGCCAACACTGAAGCTTTCTTT.

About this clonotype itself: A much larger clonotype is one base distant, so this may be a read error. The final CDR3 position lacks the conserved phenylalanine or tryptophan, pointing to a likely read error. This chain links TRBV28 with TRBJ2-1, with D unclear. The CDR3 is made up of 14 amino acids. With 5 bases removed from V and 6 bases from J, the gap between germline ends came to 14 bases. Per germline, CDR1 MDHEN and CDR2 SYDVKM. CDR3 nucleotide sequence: TGTGCCAGCAGTCCCGAGGCCCTCGGCAATGAGCAGTTCCTC. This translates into CASSPEALGNEQFL.

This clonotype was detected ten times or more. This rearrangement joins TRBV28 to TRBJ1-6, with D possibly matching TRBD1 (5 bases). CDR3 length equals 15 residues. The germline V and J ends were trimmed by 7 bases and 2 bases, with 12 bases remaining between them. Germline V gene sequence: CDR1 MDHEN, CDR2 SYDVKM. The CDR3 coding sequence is TGTGCCAGCAATGCCAGGGCCACCTATAATTCACCCCTCCACTTT. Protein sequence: CASNARATYNSPLHF.

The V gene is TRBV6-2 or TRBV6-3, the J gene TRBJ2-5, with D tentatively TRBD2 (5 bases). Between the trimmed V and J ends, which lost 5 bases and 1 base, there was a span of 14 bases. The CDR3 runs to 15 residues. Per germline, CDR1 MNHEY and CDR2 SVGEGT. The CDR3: CASSTPAGLQETQYF. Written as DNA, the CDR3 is TGTGCCAGCAGTACACCCGCTGGACTCCAAGAGACCCAGTACTTC.

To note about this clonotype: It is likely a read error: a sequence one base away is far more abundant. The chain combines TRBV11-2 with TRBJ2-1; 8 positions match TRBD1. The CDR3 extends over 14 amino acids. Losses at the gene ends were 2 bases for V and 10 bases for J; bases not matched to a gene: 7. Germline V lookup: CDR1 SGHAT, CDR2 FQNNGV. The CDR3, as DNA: TGTGCCAGCAGCTTAACGGGACAGGTTAACGAGCAGTTCTTC. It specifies CASSLTGQVNEQFF.

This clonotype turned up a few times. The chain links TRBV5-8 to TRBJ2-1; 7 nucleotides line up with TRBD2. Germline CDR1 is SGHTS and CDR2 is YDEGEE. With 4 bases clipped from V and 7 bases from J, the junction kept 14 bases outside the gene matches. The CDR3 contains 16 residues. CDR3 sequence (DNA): TGTGCCAGCAGCGGCGGCGGACTAGTAATAAGGAATGAGCAGTTCTTC. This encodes CASSGGGLVIRNEQFF.

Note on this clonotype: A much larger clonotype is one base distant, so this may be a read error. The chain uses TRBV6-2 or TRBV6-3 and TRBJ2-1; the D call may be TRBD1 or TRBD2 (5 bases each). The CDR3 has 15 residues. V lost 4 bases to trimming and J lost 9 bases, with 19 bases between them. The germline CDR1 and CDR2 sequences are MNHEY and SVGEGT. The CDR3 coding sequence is TGTGCCAGCAGTTCCCCGACGAGGGGCGGAGGTGAGCAGTTCTTC. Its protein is CASSSPTRGGGEQFF.

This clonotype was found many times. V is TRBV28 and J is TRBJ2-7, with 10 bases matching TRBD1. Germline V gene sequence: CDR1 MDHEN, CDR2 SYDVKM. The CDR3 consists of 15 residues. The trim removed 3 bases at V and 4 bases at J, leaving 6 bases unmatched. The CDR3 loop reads CASSFPGTGAYEQYF. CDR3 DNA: TGTGCCAGCAGTTTCCCAGGGACAGGGGCTTACGAGCAGTACTTC.